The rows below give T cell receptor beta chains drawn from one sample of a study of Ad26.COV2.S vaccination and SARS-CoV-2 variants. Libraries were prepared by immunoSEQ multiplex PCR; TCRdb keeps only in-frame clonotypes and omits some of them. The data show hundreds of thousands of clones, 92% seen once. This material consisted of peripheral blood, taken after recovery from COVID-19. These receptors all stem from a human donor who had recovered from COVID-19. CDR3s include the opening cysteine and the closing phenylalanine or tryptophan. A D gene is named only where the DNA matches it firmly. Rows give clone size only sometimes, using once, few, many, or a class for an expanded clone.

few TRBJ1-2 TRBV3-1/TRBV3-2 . CASSQERGSGGYGYTF TGTGCCAGCAGCCAAGAAAGAGGTAGCGGAGGCTATGGCTACACCTTC
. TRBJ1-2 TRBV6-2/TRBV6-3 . CASSYSRDVYGYTF TGTGCCAGCAGTTACTCGAGGGACGTCTATGGCTACACCTTC
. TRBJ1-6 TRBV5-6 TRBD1 CASVRTGYGNSPLHF TGTGCCAGCGTAAGGACAGGGTATGGGAATTCACCCCTCCACTTT
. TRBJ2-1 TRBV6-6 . CASSPRRGPDNEQFF TGTGCCAGCAGCCCCCGGCGCGGTCCCGACAATGAGCAGTTCTTC
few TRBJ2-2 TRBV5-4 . CASSAGLTGELFF TGTGCCAGCAGCGCGGGACTTACCGGGGAGCTGTTTTTT
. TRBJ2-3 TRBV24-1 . CATSGGPGVTDTQYF TGTGCCACCAGTGGAGGGCCAGGGGTCACAGATACGCAGTATTTT
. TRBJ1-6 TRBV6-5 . CASTQPGSPLHF TGTGCCAGCACCCAACCCGGTTCACCCCTCCACTTT
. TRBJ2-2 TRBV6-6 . CASRTRRDTGELFF TGTGCCAGCAGGACACGTCGGGACACCGGGGAGCTGTTTTTT
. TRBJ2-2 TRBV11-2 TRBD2 CASSPRFAGDGELFF TGTGCCAGCAGCCCCCGCTTTGCGGGGGACGGGGAGCTGTTTTTT
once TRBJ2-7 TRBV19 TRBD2 CASSILAVEGEQYF TGTGCCAGTAGTATTCTAGCGGTGGAAGGCGAGCAGTACTTC
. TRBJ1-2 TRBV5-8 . CASSFALGGSQSYTF TGTGCCAGCAGCTTCGCGCTTGGTGGGTCGCAGAGCTACACCTTC
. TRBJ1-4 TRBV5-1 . CASSLGGSTNEKLFF TGCGCCAGCAGCTTGGGGGGGAGTACTAATGAAAAACTGTTTTTT
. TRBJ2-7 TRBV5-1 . CASSLQGYEQYF TGCGCCAGCAGCCTACAGGGATACGAGCAGTACTTC
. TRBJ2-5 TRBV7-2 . CASSLGGGAETQYF TGTGCCAGCAGCTTAGGAGGGGGGGCCGAGACCCAGTACTTC
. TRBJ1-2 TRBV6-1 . CASSAGDPGSGRDGYTF TGTGCCAGCAGTGCCGGGGACCCTGGCTCTGGTAGGGATGGCTACACCTTC
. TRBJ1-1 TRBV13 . CASSSRGERNTEAFF TGTGCCAGCAGCTCCCGCGGAGAAAGGAACACTGAAGCTTTCTTT
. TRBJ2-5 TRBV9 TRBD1 CASSVESGQGRETQYF TGTGCCAGCAGCGTAGAGTCGGGACAGGGGAGAGAGACCCAGTACTTC
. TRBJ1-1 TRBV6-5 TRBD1 CASSPRGGNTEAFF TGTGCCAGCAGTCCCAGGGGGGGGAACACTGAAGCTTTCTTT
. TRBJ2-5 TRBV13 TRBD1 CASSKGQGVVETQYF TGTGCCAGCAGCAAGGGACAGGGGGTGGTGGAGACCCAGTACTTC
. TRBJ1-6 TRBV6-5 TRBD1 CASSWDRDANSPLHF TGTGCCAGCAGTTGGGACAGGGATGCGAATTCACCCCTCCACTTT
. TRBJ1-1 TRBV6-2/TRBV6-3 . CASSYSQGLYEAFF TGTGCCAGCAGTTACTCACAAGGGCTTTATGAAGCTTTCTTT
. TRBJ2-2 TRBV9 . CASSPLVPTGELFF TGTGCCAGCAGCCCCTTGGTGCCCACCGGGGAGCTGTTTTTT
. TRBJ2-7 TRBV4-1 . CASSQEALQVYEQYF TGCGCCAGCAGCCAAGAGGCCCTACAGGTCTACGAGCAGTACTTC
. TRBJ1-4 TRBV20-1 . CSASGGPDEKLFF TGCAGTGCTAGTGGGGGACCAGATGAAAAACTGTTTTTT
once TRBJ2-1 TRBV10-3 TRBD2 CAISGGTSGGASYNEQFF TGTGCCATCAGTGGCGGGACTAGCGGGGGGGCATCCTACAATGAGCAGTTCTTC